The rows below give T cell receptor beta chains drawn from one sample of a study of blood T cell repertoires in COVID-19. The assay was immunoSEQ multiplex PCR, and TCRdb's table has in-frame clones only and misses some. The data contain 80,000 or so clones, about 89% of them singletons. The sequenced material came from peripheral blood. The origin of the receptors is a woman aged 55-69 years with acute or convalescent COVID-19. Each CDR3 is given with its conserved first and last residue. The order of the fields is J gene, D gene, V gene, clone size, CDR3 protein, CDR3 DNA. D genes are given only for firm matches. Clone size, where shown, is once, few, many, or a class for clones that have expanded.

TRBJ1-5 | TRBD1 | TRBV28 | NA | CASSSPGGRNQPQHF | TGTGCCAGCAGTTCTCCAGGGGGCCGCAATCAGCCCCAGCATTTT
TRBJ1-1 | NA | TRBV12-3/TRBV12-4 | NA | CASSLQQGAEAFF | TGTGCCAGCAGTTTGCAACAGGGTGCTGAAGCTTTCTTT
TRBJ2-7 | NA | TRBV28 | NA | CASSLQGFKTYEQYF | TGTGCCAGCAGTCTCCAGGGGTTCAAAACCTACGAGCAGTACTTC
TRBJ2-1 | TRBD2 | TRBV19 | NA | CASSIVLAGDHNNEQFF | TGTGCCAGTAGTATAGTACTAGCGGGAGACCATAACAATGAGCAGTTCTTC
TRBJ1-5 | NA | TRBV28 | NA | CASSPRYRDQPQHF | TGTGCCAGCAGTCCGCGTTACAGGGACCAGCCCCAGCATTTT
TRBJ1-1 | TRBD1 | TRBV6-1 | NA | CASSEHRGQRAFF | TGTGCCAGCAGTGAACACAGGGGACAGAGAGCTTTCTTT
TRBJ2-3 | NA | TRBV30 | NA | CAWSVRRADTQYF | TGTGCCTGGAGTGTAAGGAGAGCAGATACGCAGTATTTT
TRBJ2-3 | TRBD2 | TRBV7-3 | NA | CASSENGAGGSTDTQYF | TGTGCCAGCAGCGAAAATGGTGCGGGAGGTAGCACAGATACGCAGTATTTT
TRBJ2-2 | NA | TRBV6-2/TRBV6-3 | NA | CASSYPGLGTGELFF | TGTGCCAGCAGTTACCCCGGACTGGGCACCGGGGAGCTGTTTTTT
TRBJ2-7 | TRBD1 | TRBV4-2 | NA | CASSQGSGTGYEQYF | TGTGCCAGCAGCCAAGGCTCCGGGACAGGCTACGAGCAGTACTTC
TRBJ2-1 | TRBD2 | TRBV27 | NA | CATRGLAGSEYNEQFF | TGTGCCACGAGGGGGTTAGCGGGAAGCGAGTACAATGAGCAGTTCTTC
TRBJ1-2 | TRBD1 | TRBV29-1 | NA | CSVDYGTGVNGYTF | TGCAGCGTTGATTACGGGACAGGGGTGAATGGCTACACCTTC
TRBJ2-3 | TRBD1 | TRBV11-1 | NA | CASSLGTASSTDTQYF | TGTGCCAGCAGCTTGGGGACAGCTTCTAGCACAGATACGCAGTATTTT
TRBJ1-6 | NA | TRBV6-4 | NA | CASSVTYSNSPLHF | TGTGCCAGCAGTGTTACCTACAGTAATTCACCCCTCCACTTT
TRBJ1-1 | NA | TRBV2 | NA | CASSNPPVEAFF | TGTGCCAGCAGTAATCCCCCGGTTGAAGCTTTCTTT
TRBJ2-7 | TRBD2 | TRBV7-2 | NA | CASSPWSSGFHEQYF | TGTGCCAGCAGCCCTTGGTCTAGCGGGTTCCACGAGCAGTACTTC
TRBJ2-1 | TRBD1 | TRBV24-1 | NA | CATSGEPGQPKGEQFF | TGTGCCACCAGTGGGGAACCGGGACAGCCGAAGGGTGAGCAGTTCTTC
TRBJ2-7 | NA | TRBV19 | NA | CASSPRLPPYEQYF | TGTGCCAGTAGCCCTCGACTACCACCCTACGAGCAGTACTTC
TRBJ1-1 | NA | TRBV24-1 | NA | CATSDTDTEAFF | TGTGCCACCAGTGACACAGACACTGAAGCTTTCTTT
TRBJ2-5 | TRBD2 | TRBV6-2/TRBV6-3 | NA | CASSMTSGRSGETQYF | TGTGCCAGCAGTATGACTAGCGGGAGGTCTGGGGAGACCCAGTACTTC
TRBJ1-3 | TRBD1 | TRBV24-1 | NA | CATSAGGTIYF | TGTGCCACCAGTGCAGGGGGCACCATATATTTT
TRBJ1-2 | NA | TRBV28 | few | CASSQRTGGYGYTF | TGTGCCAGCAGCCAACGGACCGGGGGCTATGGCTACACCTTC
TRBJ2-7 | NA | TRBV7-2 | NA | CASSSAGSDRTYEQYF | TGTGCCAGCAGCTCGGCAGGATCAGACAGGACTTACGAGCAGTACTTC
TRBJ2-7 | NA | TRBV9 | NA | CASSVDDRAYEQYF | TGTGCCAGCAGCGTAGATGACAGAGCCTACGAGCAGTACTTC
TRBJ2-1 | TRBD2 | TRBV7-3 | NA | CASSIQAGVAHNEQFF | TGTGCCAGCAGCATCCAAGCGGGAGTAGCCCACAATGAGCAGTTCTTC
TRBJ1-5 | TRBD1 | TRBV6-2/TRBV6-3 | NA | CASSYPTGKQPQHF | TGTGCCAGCAGTTACCCGACAGGGAAGCAGCCCCAGCATTTT
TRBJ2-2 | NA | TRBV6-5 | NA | CASSYLRGTGELFF | TGTGCCAGCAGTTACCTGCGGGGCACCGGGGAGCTGTTTTTT
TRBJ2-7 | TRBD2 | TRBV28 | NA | CASSLGTSGRGMYEQYF | TGTGCCAGCAGTTTAGGGACTAGCGGGAGGGGCATGTACGAGCAGTACTTC
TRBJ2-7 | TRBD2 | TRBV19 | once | CASRELAGGGEQYF | TGTGCCAGTAGGGAACTAGCGGGAGGGGGAGAGCAGTACTTC
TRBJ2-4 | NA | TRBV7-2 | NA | CASSPSSVAKNIQYF | TGTGCCAGCAGCCCCTCTAGCGTTGCCAAAAACATTCAGTACTTC
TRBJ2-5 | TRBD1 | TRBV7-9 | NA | CASSLAFGQGETQYF | TGTGCCAGCAGCTTAGCTTTTGGACAGGGAGAGACCCAGTACTTC
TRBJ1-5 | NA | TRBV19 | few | CASSTMTGGNQPQHF | TGTGCCAGTAGTACCATGACAGGCGGGAATCAGCCCCAGCATTTT
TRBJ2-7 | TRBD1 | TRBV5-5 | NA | CASSLGVRQGDYEQYF | TGTGCCAGCAGCTTGGGGGTCCGGCAGGGGGACTACGAGCAGTACTTC
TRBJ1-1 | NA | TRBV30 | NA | CAWSVGLSNDEAFF | TGTGCCTGGAGTGTGGGACTTTCCAATGATGAAGCTTTCTTT
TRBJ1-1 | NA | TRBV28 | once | CASSSVMNTEAFF | TGTGCCAGCAGTTCGGTCATGAACACTGAAGCTTTCTTT
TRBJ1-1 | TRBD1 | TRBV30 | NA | CAWNTGVVNTEAFF | TGTGCCTGGAATACAGGGGTTGTTAACACTGAAGCTTTCTTT
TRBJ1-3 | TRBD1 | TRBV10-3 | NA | CAIRGQGGDTIYF | TGTGCCATCAGGGGACAGGGGGGCGACACCATATATTTT
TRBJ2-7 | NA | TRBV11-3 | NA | CASSSRLSPDGTYEQYF | TGTGCCAGCAGCTCCCGACTCTCCCCCGACGGTACCTACGAGCAGTACTTC
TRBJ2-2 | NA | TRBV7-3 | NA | CASSSPNTGELFF | TGTGCCAGCAGCTCCCCTAACACCGGGGAGCTGTTTTTT
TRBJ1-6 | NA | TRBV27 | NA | CASSFKSLPLHF | TGTGCCAGCAGTTTTAAGAGCTTACCCCTCCACTTT
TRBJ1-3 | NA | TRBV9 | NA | CASSVEFVGTTGNTIYF | TGTGCCAGCAGCGTAGAGTTTGTGGGGACAACTGGAAACACCATATATTTT
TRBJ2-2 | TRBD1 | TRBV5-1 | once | CASSSGTGSATGELFF | TGCGCCAGCAGCAGCGGGACAGGGAGCGCCACCGGGGAGCTGTTTTTT
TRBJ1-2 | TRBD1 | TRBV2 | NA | CASRYTGTGYGYTF | TGTGCCAGCAGGTATACCGGGACAGGCTATGGCTACACCTTC
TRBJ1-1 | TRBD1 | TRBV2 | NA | CASSVGGAMNTEAFF | TGTGCCAGCTCCGTAGGGGGCGCGATGAACACTGAAGCTTTCTTT
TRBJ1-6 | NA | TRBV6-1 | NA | CASSEDPYNSPLHF | TGTGCCAGCAGTGAAGATCCGTATAATTCACCCCTCCACTTT
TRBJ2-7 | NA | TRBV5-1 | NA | CASSQTHGGSYEQYF | TGCGCCAGCAGCCAGACCCACGGCGGCTCCTACGAGCAGTACTTC
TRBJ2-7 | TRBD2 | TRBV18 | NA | CASSQSVEREASSYEQYF | TGTGCCAGCTCACAATCGGTCGAGCGGGAGGCCTCCTCCTACGAGCAGTACTTC
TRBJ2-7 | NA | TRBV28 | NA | CASSPQNLYEQYF | TGTGCCAGCAGTCCTCAGAACCTCTACGAGCAGTACTTC
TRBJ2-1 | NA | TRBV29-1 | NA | CSVVGGTTNEQFF | TGCAGCGTTGTTGGGGGGACCACCAATGAGCAGTTCTTC
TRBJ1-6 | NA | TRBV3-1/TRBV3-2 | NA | CASSQDNRANSPLHF | TGTGCCAGCAGCCAAGACAACAGGGCTAATTCACCCCTCCACTTT
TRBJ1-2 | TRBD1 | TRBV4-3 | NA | CASSQDVGTANYGYTF | TGCGCCAGCAGCCAAGACGTTGGGACAGCTAACTATGGCTACACCTTC
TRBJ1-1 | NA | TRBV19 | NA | CASSAPLTDMNTEAFF | TGTGCCAGTAGTGCACCTCTGACAGACATGAACACTGAAGCTTTCTTT
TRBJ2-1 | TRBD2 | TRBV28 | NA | CASSFTTSGNYNEQFF | TGTGCCAGCAGTTTCACGACTAGCGGGAACTACAATGAGCAGTTCTTC
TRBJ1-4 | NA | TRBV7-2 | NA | CASSSQGNEKLFF | TGTGCCAGCAGCTCACAGGGTAATGAAAAACTGTTTTTT
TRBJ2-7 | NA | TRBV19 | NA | CASSPPGFYEQYF | TGTGCCAGTAGCCCCCCGGGGTTCTACGAGCAGTACTTC
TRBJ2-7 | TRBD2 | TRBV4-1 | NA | CASSPRLAETYEQYF | TGCGCCAGCAGCCCAAGACTAGCGGAAACGTACGAGCAGTACTTC
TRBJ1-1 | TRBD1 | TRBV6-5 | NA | CASRQTGGTEAFF | TGTGCCAGCAGACAGACAGGGGGCACTGAAGCTTTCTTT
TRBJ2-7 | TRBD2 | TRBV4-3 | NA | CASSQDWRGGFEQYF | TGCGCCAGCAGCCAAGATTGGCGGGGGGGGTTCGAGCAGTACTTC